The entry below gives a single T cell receptor beta chain sequence along with its context. Its specificity is not known. V shed 0 bases and J shed 2 bases, with 10 bases lying between them. Germline lookup yields CDR1 SEHNR and CDR2 FQNEAQ (reference sequence). The CDR3 covers 15 residues. These data originate in a study of T cell responses to AZD1222 COVID-19 vaccine. Study-wide findings and caveats: The repertoires were collected only after the peak T cell response.

Repertoires were generated with immunoSEQ multiplex PCR, while TCRdb's copy carries only in-frame clones and drops some. The profile shows around 130,000 clones, less than 95% of them singletons. The clonotype comes from an adult in good health. V usage is TRBV7-9 and J usage is TRBJ1-2; TRBD1 is a possible D gene (5 bases). The specimen comprised peripheral blood, sampled on day 0 of AZD1222 vaccination. CDR3 DNA sequence: TGTGCCAGCAGCTTAGCCGGGGGAAAGAACTATGGCTACACCTTC. As protein: CASSLAGGKNYGYTF.